Below, 8 T cell receptor beta chains from the same sample are listed, as sequenced in a study of control samples from healthy donors and cancer patients. Using immunoSEQ multiplex PCR, the repertoire was profiled, and TCRdb retains in-frame clones only, with some absent. The sample consists of some 120,000 clones, about 95% of them appearing once. Sequencing was carried out using blood. Receptors were obtained from a man aged 30 to 39 in good health.

The chain joins TRBV27 to TRBJ1-2; weak D call: TRBD1 (5 bases). Deletions cut 6 bases from V and 4 bases from J, with 18 bases between. The CDR3 consists of 15 residues. Germline V CDR1 and CDR2: MNHEY, SMNVEV (reference sequence). DNA of the CDR3: TGTGCCAGCAGCTCCACCCGAGGGGCGCGCTATGGCTACACCTTC. Residues: CASSSTRGARYGYTF.

This sequence joins TRBV19 and TRBJ1-6; D not resolved. CDR1 is LNHDA, CDR2 SQIVND, per germline (reference sequence). The length of the CDR3 is 13 residues. Trimming removed 0 bases from V and 7 bases from J, with 4 bases in between. CDR3 coding DNA: TGTGCCAGTAGTATAGATCGCAATTCACCCCTCCACTTT. This sequence encodes CASSIDRNSPLHF.

The V gene is TRBV5-6, the J gene TRBJ1-6; D uncertain. V lost 2 bases and J 0 bases, leaving 9 bases between the germline ends. The CDR3 loop spans 16 amino acids. CDR1 is SGHDT and CDR2 is YYEEEE in the germline V gene. This CDR3 is CASSFAGSSYNSPLHF. The CDR3 DNA sequence: TGTGCCAGCAGCTTTGCCGGGAGCTCCTATAATTCACCCCTCCACTTT.

The chain recombines TRBV14 with TRBJ1-2; weak D call: TRBD1 (6 bases). V shed 5 bases and J shed 8 bases, with 15 bases lying between them. The CDR3 is made up of 13 amino acids. Germline V gene lookup returns CDR1 SGHDN and CDR2 FVKESK. This chain's CDR3 is CASSTLGQSGYTF. CDR3 bases: TGTGCCAGCAGCACACTTGGACAGTCGGGCTACACCTTC.

The chain joins TRBV7-9 to TRBJ1-4, with D uncertain. This CDR3 is 15 amino acids long. CDR1 is SEHNR, CDR2 FQNEAQ, per germline (reference sequence). Trimming cost V 0 bases and J 7 bases, with 12 bases left between them. CDR3 nucleotide sequence: TGTGCCAGCAGCTTAGCGATCGGGGTGGGTGAAAAACTGTTTTTT. Its protein product is CASSLAIGVGEKLFF.

CDR3 nucleotides: TGTGCCAGCAGCCCCGGGCCCGGCCGGCTCCGGCAGCCCCAGCATTTT. Translation gives CASSPGPGRLRQPQHF. V usage is TRBV7-2 and J usage is TRBJ1-5; D gene ambiguous. Trimming left V 5 bases short and J 7 bases short, with 21 bases between. There are 16 residues in the CDR3. The germline gives CDR1 SGHTA, CDR2 FQGNSA. The entire variable domain, with the rest obtained from reference TRBV7-2 and TRBJ1-5, is as follows: GAGVSQSPSNKVTEKGKDVELRCDPISGHTALYWYRQSLGQGLEFLIYFQGNSAPDKSGLPSDRFSAERTGGSVSTLTIQRTQQEDSAVYLCASSPGPGRLRQPQHFGDGTRLSIL.

V gene TRBV7-9 combines with J gene TRBJ1-1; D gene unclear. From germline, CDR1 is SEHNR and CDR2 FQNEAQ (reference sequence). Trimming left V 11 bases short and J 1 base short, with 20 bases between. The length of the CDR3 is 15 residues. CDR3 nucleotide sequence: TGTGCCCAAAACCGGGCCGCTCTTGAGAACACTGAAGCTTTCTTT. This encodes CAQNRAALENTEAFF.

This clone was found a few times. CDR3 in amino acids: CASSLTGIPGNTIYF. The DNA for the CDR3 is TGTGCCAGCAGCCTTACCGGGATCCCCGGAAACACCATATATTTT. The chain recombines TRBV7-9 with TRBJ1-3; unclear D gene. This CDR3 contains 15 residues. V lost 5 bases, J lost 4 bases, and 15 bases lay in between. Germline CDR1 and CDR2: SEHNR and FQNEAQ (reference sequence).